This T cell receptor beta chain stems from a study of follicular helper T cells after annual influenza vaccination (dated by TCRdb to 2016 to 2017). Context from the whole study: After each seasonal influenza vaccination, blood was collected on days 0, 7 and 28. Some subjects were followed across successive annual vaccinations spanning the 2013-2014, 2014-2015 and 2015-2016 seasons to study recall of cTfh clones. One week after vaccination, a second recruited cohort of eleven to twelve subjects (Table S1) displayed a similar ICOS+CD38+ cTfh response. Multi-year samples were available for six subjects, with four spanning two vaccination seasons and two spanning three seasons. The 2013-2014 samples were cryopreserved, while the 2015 samples were processed right after collection. Overall study results and their limits: ICOS+CD38+ cTfh clonality correlated with the frequency of that population, and its change correlated with the change in circulating plasmablast frequency. Successive annual vaccinations recalled a recurrent oligoclonal ICOS+CD38+ cTfh response that contained tetramer and AIM influenza-specific clonotypes. Because only about 9.5-22% of the analyzed cells gave productive TCRB sequences, there was no way to sample rare clonotypes. Day 7 ICOS+CD38+ clones were most often found later in ICOS-CD38- cTfh, suggesting that subset may serve as a memory reservoir.

Taken with the paper, the label for time point translates to: 2015-2016 season, 7 days after influenza vaccination. Adults received seasonal inactivated influenza vaccine (Fluvarix), and TCRB sequencing tracked sorted blood CD4 subsets before and after vaccination. Subjects were considered eligible if community-dwelling and if influenza vaccine had not been received in the prior 6 months. Exclusions included influenza vaccine contraindications, substance abuse, HIV/AIDS, active malignancy, immunomodulatory medication and active illness such as respiratory infection. Per time point, between roughly 35 and 100 mL of blood was sampled. Circulating Tfh were defined as non-naive CD4+CXCR5+PD-1+ cells and sorted into ICOS+CD38+ and ICOS-CD38- fractions. Ficoll-Paque PLUS or SepMate separation was used to isolate PBMC. Cell subsets were sorted from PBMC on a BD FACS Aria before DNA extraction. CDR1 and CDR2 were assigned from the germline V gene as MDHEN and SYDVKM. Here V drops 8 bases and J drops 2 bases, and the junction holds 6 bases not matched to any gene. The cysteine opens and the phenylalanine closes a CDR3 of 14 amino acids. Solely the CDR3 DNA is kept, with 42 bases framed from the first base.

Remarks on this clone: Its antigen remains undetermined. No base-level quality is on record; no much larger clone is a single base apart.

Library generation was performed with the immunoSEQ multiplex PCR assay. Adaptive Biotechnologies carried out TCRB amplification, library preparation, sequencing and preliminary bioinformatics at Survey level resolution. For TCRB sequencing, genomic DNA from sorted cTfh populations was amplified by multiplex PCR. The paper's processing steps were these. In R, clonality was calculated as 1 minus the normalized Shannon entropy, and the Gini index was computed using the R package ineq. Overlap score was defined as the summed counts of shared sequences divided by the total counts of all sequences in both compared samples. The significance of shared clonotypes was tested with Fisher's exact test, assuming a theoretical repertoire of 10^7 TCRB sequences. TCRdb mirrors the immuneACCESS table, restricted to in-frame sequences. Some clones are absent from its copies; in checked studies, under half trace to an unresolved V gene, and the reason for the others is unknown. That table gives V, J and clone size, and the DNA gave D and trimming. The sample table lists some 1,300 clones, about 82% of them with a count of one. Around 6.5% of the sample goes to the ten largest clones.

The clonotype originates from an adult who received the influenza vaccine. This sequence uses TRBV28 and TRBJ1-5; 7 nucleotides in the junction match TRBD1. The sample was CXCR5+ CD38+ circulating T follicular helper cells from blood, taken 7 days after influenza vaccination. Explained via the paper, the cell subset or site label denotes: circulating Tfh, non-naive CD4+CXCR5+PD-1+ (ICOS+CD38+ or ICOS-CD38-). The CDR3 in this case is CASATGSGNQPQHF. In nucleotides, the sequence is TGTGCCAGCGCGACAGGGAGCGGCAATCAGCCCCAGCATTTT.